The 32 T cell receptor beta chains below all came from one sample that was sequenced in a study of blood T cell repertoires in COVID-19. The method was immunoSEQ multiplex PCR; TCRdb's version includes in-frame clones alone and lacks a portion of them. This repertoire shows tens of thousands of clones, around four fifths found once; its top ten account for roughly 1.9%. Sample: peripheral blood. The source is a woman between 55 and 75 years old with acute or convalescent COVID-19.

The chain links TRBV20-1 to TRBJ2-7, with a tentative D call TRBD1 (6 bases). CDR1 and CDR2 from the germline V gene are DFQATT and SNEGSKA (reference sequence). V was pared by 5 bases and J by 3 bases, with 14 bases between. This CDR3 has 13 amino acids. The chain's CDR3 is CSACDRIGYEQYF. For the CDR3, the DNA is TGCAGTGCTTGTGACAGGATCGGCTACGAGCAGTACTTC.

The chain employs TRBV11-3 and TRBJ1-6; TRBD1 is a possible D gene (5 bases). Germline assignment: CDR1 SGHNT and CDR2 YENEEA. The CDR3 has 17 residues. Between the trimmed V and J ends, which lost 6 bases and 7 bases, there was a span of 22 bases. In DNA form, the CDR3 reads TGTGCCAGCAGGAACCGGGGGTCGGCAGAAGAGAATTCACCCCTCCACTTT. This sequence encodes CASRNRGSAEENSPLHF.

The chain couples TRBV7-3 to TRBJ2-3; 12 positions match TRBD2. The CDR3 consists of 16 residues. Germline lookup yields CDR1 SGHTA and CDR2 FQGTGA. Trimming at V came to 5 bases and at J to 2 bases, leaving 5 bases not matched to a gene. CDR3 sequence (DNA): TGTGCCAGCAGCACTGGGACTAGCGGGTACACAGATACGCAGTATTTT. Amino acid sequence: CASSTGTSGYTDTQYF.

The genes are TRBV9 and TRBJ1-3; 7 bases align to TRBD1. Germline CDR1 is SGDLS and CDR2 is YYNGEE. CDR3 length: 19 amino acids. V shed 0 bases, J shed 1 base, and the junction held 13 bases outside the gene matches. Here the CDR3 DNA reads TGTGCCAGCAGCGTAGATCCCCGGGGGACAGAAGCGTCTGGAAACACCATATATTTT. This encodes CASSVDPRGTEASGNTIYF.

This chain connects TRBV5-1 to TRBJ1-1; the match to TRBD1 covers 7 bases. V gave up 1 base and J gave up 6 bases; unmatched junction bases: 9. The CDR3 has 15 residues. The germline V gene encodes CDR1 SGHRS and CDR2 YFSETQ. The CDR3 loop reads CASSLSTGSVSEAFF. The DNA of the CDR3 is TGCGCCAGCAGCTTGTCGACAGGGTCCGTTTCTGAAGCTTTCTTT.

The chain combines TRBV2 with TRBJ2-2; 8 nucleotides align to TRBD2. In germline, CDR1 is SNHLY, CDR2 FYNNEI. The V and J ends lost 5 bases and 5 bases, in that order; junction bases with no gene match: 7. The length of the CDR3 is 15 residues. Written as DNA, the CDR3 is TGTGCCAGCAGTACAGAGCGGGGGAATACCGGGGAGCTGTTTTTT. The encoded protein is CASSTERGNTGELFF.

For this clone: This sample also contains other DNA sequences that code for the same CDR3. CDR3 DNA sequence: TGCGCCAGCAGCCCGGGGACAGGAGCTAACTATGGCTACACCTTC. Translation: CASSPGTGANYGYTF. V is TRBV5-1 and J is TRBJ1-2; 8 nucleotides align to TRBD1. CDR3 size: 15 residues. V lost 4 bases, J lost 0 bases, and 5 bases stayed unmatched. Germline values: CDR1 SGHRS, CDR2 YFSETQ.

The CDR3 is CASHGSGVGNQPQHF. The CDR3 nucleotides read TGTGCCAGCCACGGAAGCGGGGTTGGCAATCAGCCCCAGCATTTT. This chain joins TRBV6-5 and TRBJ1-5; D is uncertain. CDR3 size: 15 residues. The V gene lost 8 bases and the J gene lost 2 bases, with 16 bases spanning the gap. Germline V gene sequence: CDR1 MNHEY, CDR2 SVGAGI.

The V call is TRBV19, the J call TRBJ1-5; possible D gene TRBD1, 5 bases. Germline CDR1 reads LNHDA; CDR2 reads SQIVND (reference sequence). The V end was cut by 3 bases, the J end by 7 bases, with 13 bases between. CDR3 length: 14 amino acids. The CDR3 protein is CASSMTAGPQPQHF. The CDR3 DNA reads as TGTGCCAGTAGTATGACGGCGGGACCCCAGCCCCAGCATTTT.

This clone was observed a few times. The CDR3, as DNA: TGTGCCAGCAGTCTTCGAGCGGCCTTGGATGGCTACACCTTC. Amino acids: CASSLRAALDGYTF. The genes are TRBV27 and TRBJ1-2; no firm D call. CDR3 length equals 14 residues. The V gene lost 5 bases and the J gene lost 6 bases, with 16 bases spanning the gap. The germline CDR1 and CDR2 sequences are MNHEY and SMNVEV (reference sequence).

The V gene is TRBV6-5, the J gene TRBJ1-2, with 7 nucleotides matching TRBD1. CDR3 length equals 14 residues. Germline V gene data show CDR1 as MNHEY and CDR2 as SVGAGI. Unmatched junction bases numbered 8, after V lost 7 bases and J lost 3 bases. The CDR3 here is CASNPDRNYYGYTF. Written as DNA, the CDR3 is TGTGCCAGCAACCCGGACAGGAACTACTATGGCTACACCTTC.

The chain combines TRBV7-9 with TRBJ1-1, with a tentative D call TRBD1 (6 bases). Germline lookup yields CDR1 SEHNR and CDR2 FQNEAQ (reference sequence). This CDR3 is built from 13 residues. The germline V and J ends were trimmed by 5 bases and 4 bases, with 11 bases remaining between them. DNA for the CDR3: TGTGCCAGCAGCCCAACAGGGATCACTGAAGCTTTCTTT. It codes for CASSPTGITEAFF.

The genes are TRBV6-5 and TRBJ2-1, with D maybe TRBD2 (5 bases). The CDR3 covers 14 residues. Between the trimmed V and J ends, which lost 6 bases and 6 bases, there was a span of 15 bases. Germline V CDR1 and CDR2: MNHEY, SVGAGI. The CDR3 nucleotides read TGTGCCAGCAGCTCCCCCGGAGGCAGCAATGAGCAGTTCTTC. Translation: CASSSPGGSNEQFF.

In its sample, this clone was seen a few times. The V gene is TRBV2, the J gene TRBJ2-1; TRBD1 might be the D (5 bases). Germline lookup yields CDR1 SNHLY and CDR2 FYNNEI. The CDR3 has 15 residues. The ends were cut back, 7 bases at V and 0 bases at J, with 13 bases in the middle. CDR3 nucleotide sequence: TGTGCCAGCATGTTACAGGAGAGCTCCTACAATGAGCAGTTCTTC. Amino acids: CASMLQESSYNEQFF.

This clone was observed a few times. This chain links TRBV11-2 with TRBJ1-6; D is possibly TRBD1 (5 bases). Per the germline V gene, CDR1 is SGHAT and CDR2 is FQNNGV. The ends were cut back, 5 bases at V and 7 bases at J, with 12 bases in the middle. The CDR3 length is 14 residues. This CDR3 reads CASSVQVYNSPLHF. DNA of the CDR3: TGTGCCAGCAGCGTACAGGTTTACAATTCACCCCTCCACTTT.

This clone came up a few times. The V call is TRBV10-3, the J call TRBJ1-1; no clear D gene. The V gene's germline CDR1 is ENHRY and CDR2 SYGVKD. V was shortened by 8 bases and J by 1 base, with 8 bases between the two germline ends. The CDR3 runs 12 residues. Here the CDR3 DNA reads TGTGCCATCGGAGGACGGAACACTGAAGCTTTCTTT. It is translated as CAIGGRNTEAFF.

The J gene is TRBJ1-4, the V gene TRBV18; D unresolved. Germline values: CDR1 KGHSH, CDR2 LQKENI. V was cut by 6 bases and J by 4 bases, with 15 bases left in between. This CDR3 has 15 residues. CDR3 bases: TGTGCCAGCTCGCCCATAACGGTTGGTAATGAAAAACTGTTTTTT. This gives the protein CASSPITVGNEKLFF.

This chain uses TRBV7-9 with TRBJ1-1; the D is unclear. The CDR3 runs 15 residues. CDR1 is SEHNR, CDR2 FQNEAQ, per germline (reference sequence). Trimming removed 6 bases from V and 0 bases from J, with 14 bases in between. Here the CDR3 DNA reads TGTGCCAGCAGTCATGGGAGGACCTTGAACACTGAAGCTTTCTTT. This encodes CASSHGRTLNTEAFF.

V and J are TRBV29-1 and TRBJ1-2, with D perhaps TRBD1 (6 bases). Trimming pared 6 bases from V and 4 bases from J, leaving 18 bases between. There are 14 residues in the CDR3. Per germline, CDR1 SQVTM and CDR2 ANQGSEA. DNA of the CDR3: TGCAGCGTCGAGGGGTTTACAGGGTCCTATGGCTACACCTTC. Translation gives CSVEGFTGSYGYTF. Full variable domain (rest looked up from reference TRBV29-1 and TRBJ1-2): SAVISQKPSRDICQRGTSLTIQCQVDSQVTMMFWYRQQPGQSLTLIATANQGSEATYESGFVIDKFPISRPNLTFSTLTVSNMSPEDSSIYLCSVEGFTGSYGYTFGSGTRLTVV.

The V call is TRBV11-3, the J call TRBJ2-2; 11 bases align to TRBD2. V gave up 1 base and J gave up 5 bases; unmatched junction bases: 0. Germline CDR1 reads SGHNT; CDR2 reads YENEEA. This CDR3 has 15 residues. The CDR3 region is CASSLGTSGTGELFF. The CDR3 DNA reads as TGTGCCAGCAGCTTAGGGACTAGCGGGACCGGGGAGCTGTTTTTT.

The chain recombines TRBV28 with TRBJ2-3; no firm D call. From germline, CDR1 is MDHEN and CDR2 SYDVKM. V lost 2 bases to trimming and J lost 4 bases, with 7 bases between them. CDR3 length: 13 residues. The CDR3 DNA follows: TGTGCCAGCAGTTTAACAGCACCAGATACGCAGTATTTT. As protein: CASSLTAPDTQYF.

The chain recombines TRBV27 with TRBJ2-5, with a weak D call TRBD2 (5 bases). Trimming removed 6 bases from V and 4 bases from J, with 15 bases in between. The CDR3 consists of 14 residues. CDR1 MNHEY and CDR2 SMNVEV come from the germline V gene (reference sequence). The CDR3 sequence is CASSPFVARETQYF. DNA for the CDR3: TGTGCCAGCAGCCCATTCGTAGCGCGAGAGACCCAGTACTTC.

This clone was seen just once. V is TRBV5-5 and J is TRBJ1-1, with 7 positions matching TRBD1. With 7 bases clipped from V and 4 bases from J, the junction kept 16 bases outside the gene matches. CDR1 is SGHKS, CDR2 YYEKEE, per germline (reference sequence). There are 16 residues in the CDR3. CDR3 in DNA: TGTGCCAGCCACTTCGGGTTAGGCAGGGGGGCCACTGAAGCTTTCTTT. Its translation is CASHFGLGRGATEAFF.

The chain employs TRBV6-6 and TRBJ1-1; D ambiguous. This CDR3 is 12 amino acids long. V gave up 2 bases and J gave up 6 bases, with 7 bases separating them. The germline gives CDR1 MNHNY, CDR2 SVGAGI (reference sequence). This CDR3 is CASSYQASEAFF. The DNA for the CDR3 is TGTGCCAGCAGTTACCAGGCTTCTGAAGCTTTCTTT.

V is TRBV6-4 and J is TRBJ1-2, with D uncertain. This CDR3 is 13 amino acids long. Germline assignment: CDR1 MRHNA and CDR2 SNTAGT. V was clipped by 6 bases and J by 8 bases, with 16 bases between them. CDR3 sequence (DNA): TGTGCCAGCAGACAGAGTACCTCGGGGGGCTACACCTTC. This encodes CASRQSTSGGYTF.

The chain combines TRBV27 with TRBJ2-1, with TRBD2 identical over 8 bases. Trimming took 2 bases from V and 7 from J; bases not matched to a gene: 4. This CDR3 comprises 14 residues. Germline V lookup: CDR1 MNHEY, CDR2 SMNVEV (reference sequence). The CDR3 DNA reads TGTGCCAGCAGTTTAGCGGGGGGATCAAATGAGCAGTTCTTC. It specifies CASSLAGGSNEQFF.

This clone was observed once. V is TRBV10-3 and J is TRBJ2-5; 12 bases align to TRBD2. The V segment lost 5 bases and the J segment 5 bases; nucleotides outside the gene matches: 6. The CDR3 extends over 15 amino acids. CDR1 and CDR2 (germline): ENHRY, SYGVKD. CDR3 in amino acids: CAISPTSGSGETQYF. The CDR3 bases are TGTGCCATCAGTCCGACTAGCGGGAGCGGGGAGACCCAGTACTTC.

This clone was counted a single time. The rearrangement joins TRBV6-5 to TRBJ1-1; 9 bases are shared with TRBD1. CDR3 size: 14 residues. Germline V gene lookup returns CDR1 MNHEY and CDR2 SVGAGI. Trimming removed 0 bases from V and 4 bases from J; junction bases left unmatched: 0. The CDR3 sequence is CASSYSQGATEAFF. In DNA form, the CDR3 reads TGTGCCAGCAGTTACTCACAGGGGGCCACTGAAGCTTTCTTT.

V and J are TRBV7-9 and TRBJ1-4; TRBD1 agrees at 7 bases. The CDR3 contains 12 residues. Germline V CDR1 and CDR2: SEHNR, FQNEAQ (reference sequence). Trimming at V came to 5 bases and at J to 11 bases, leaving 5 bases not matched to a gene. The CDR3 DNA is TGTGCCAGCAGCCTCGACAGGGACAAACTGTTTTTT. Translation gives CASSLDRDKLFF.

This clone was counted once. The rearrangement links TRBV6-5 to TRBJ2-7, with D possibly TRBD1 on 5 matching bases. CDR3 size: 15 residues. V lost 0 bases and J 7 bases, leaving 16 bases between the germline ends. The germline CDR1 and CDR2 sequences are MNHEY and SVGAGI. The CDR3 DNA reads as TGTGCCAGCAGTTACTCGCAGGGTGATTGGGGAGAGCAGTACTTC. Its translation: CASSYSQGDWGEQYF.

This chain links TRBV18 with TRBJ2-1; TRBD1 matches at 7 bases. J gave up 4 bases and V 3 bases, and 0 bases lay outside the gene matches. The CDR3 runs 13 residues. Germline-derived CDR1 and CDR2 are KGHSH and LQKENI. CDR3 DNA sequence: TGTGCCAGCTCACCGGGACAGTACAATGAGCAGTTCTTC. It is translated as CASSPGQYNEQFF.

This clone was counted between two and nine times. V gene TRBV6-5 combines with J gene TRBJ1-4; D uncertain. This CDR3 contains 14 residues. The V end lost 0 bases, the J end lost 5 bases, and 7 bases lay between the germline ends. The germline CDR1 and CDR2 sequences are MNHEY and SVGAGI. CDR3 residues: CASSYSPENEKLFF. CDR3 DNA sequence: TGTGCCAGCAGTTACTCGCCAGAAAATGAAAAACTGTTTTTT.